This is a list of T cell receptor beta chains from one sample in a study of graft-versus-host responses after intestinal transplantation. Antigens of these TCRs are unknown. Method: immunoSEQ multiplex PCR; TCRdb's copy keeps in-frame clones and lacks some. The sample contains about 90,000 clones, roughly 93% of which appear only once. Sequenced here: unstimulated CD8+ T cells sorted from spleen or lymph node cells, sampled before transplant. These receptors came from a human donor who was the organ donor for an intestinal transplant. CDR3s include the opening cysteine and the closing phenylalanine or tryptophan. Fields, in order: V gene, clone size, CDR3 protein. Expanded clones are given a class, and other clones once, few, many or no size at all.

v_gene: TRBV7-6
abundance: -
CDR3aa: CASSFLFLAPHEQFF

v_gene: TRBV13
abundance: -
CDR3aa: CASSAGRGNQPQHF

v_gene: TRBV19
abundance: -
CDR3aa: CASRPGQYNSEAFF

v_gene: TRBV28
abundance: -
CDR3aa: CASRFEGAIGYTF

v_gene: TRBV13
abundance: -
CDR3aa: CASSLGAGGLYNEQFF

v_gene: TRBV7-6
abundance: -
CDR3aa: CASSPSGGINEQYF

v_gene: TRBV28
abundance: once
CDR3aa: CASRVLGGYGYTF

v_gene: TRBV12-5
abundance: -
CDR3aa: CASGWSDEQFF

v_gene: TRBV15
abundance: -
CDR3aa: CATRGDRDETQYF

v_gene: TRBV7-2
abundance: -
CDR3aa: CASSLESRGLQPQHF

v_gene: TRBV6-4
abundance: -
CDR3aa: CASRAGDNYGYTF

v_gene: TRBV4-2
abundance: -
CDR3aa: CASSQDIAGGGNEQFF

v_gene: TRBV18
abundance: -
CDR3aa: CASSPHSGTDIEAFF

v_gene: TRBV7-9
abundance: -
CDR3aa: CASSLTGDEQYF

v_gene: TRBV19
abundance: -
CDR3aa: CASMTGVGTEAFF

v_gene: TRBV30
abundance: -
CDR3aa: CACRDRDTTGELFF

v_gene: TRBV23-1
abundance: -
CDR3aa: CASSQSAGRSYEQYF

v_gene: TRBV7-9
abundance: -
CDR3aa: CASSPSAWNTGELFF

v_gene: TRBV29-1
abundance: -
CDR3aa: CSVVSPGGSFTEAFF

v_gene: TRBV10-3
abundance: -
CDR3aa: CAISEHNREGTEAFF

v_gene: TRBV9
abundance: -
CDR3aa: CASSPGQGRSLNTEAFF

v_gene: TRBV4-3
abundance: -
CDR3aa: CASSQVIGRFYEQYF

v_gene: TRBV7-9
abundance: once
CDR3aa: CASRGVHEQFF

v_gene: TRBV5-1
abundance: -
CDR3aa: CASSPGEGPYYYEQYF

v_gene: TRBV27
abundance: -
CDR3aa: CASSPSTSGRVDTQYF

v_gene: TRBV29-1
abundance: once
CDR3aa: CSGQGGDGYTF

v_gene: TRBV30
abundance: -
CDR3aa: CACLTDTQYF

v_gene: TRBV5-1
abundance: -
CDR3aa: CASSPTSRTSGDNEQFF

v_gene: TRBV7-6
abundance: -
CDR3aa: CASSLSPTGLTEAFF

v_gene: TRBV15
abundance: -
CDR3aa: CATSRDKGRGNEKLFF

v_gene: TRBV4-3
abundance: -
CDR3aa: CASSQDRDSTDTQYF

v_gene: TRBV5-6
abundance: -
CDR3aa: CASSETGTARYEQYF

v_gene: TRBV2
abundance: -
CDR3aa: CASSEVASGVVGETQYF

v_gene: TRBV27
abundance: few
CDR3aa: CASSSTGELFF

v_gene: TRBV5-1
abundance: -
CDR3aa: CASSPLGREAFF

v_gene: TRBV5-1
abundance: -
CDR3aa: CASSLGAGRTEAFF

v_gene: TRBV12-5
abundance: -
CDR3aa: CASWERGDSTDTQYF

v_gene: TRBV6-1
abundance: -
CDR3aa: CASSEAPSGGVQFF

v_gene: TRBV28
abundance: once
CDR3aa: CASSLAGDYNEQFF

v_gene: TRBV7-8
abundance: -
CDR3aa: CASSNPQDVWGSYEQYF

v_gene: TRBV19
abundance: -
CDR3aa: CASSISRLDNEQFF

v_gene: TRBV11-2
abundance: -
CDR3aa: CASRPALGSGNSYEQYF

v_gene: TRBV5-4
abundance: -
CDR3aa: CASSPTLSSYNEQFF

v_gene: TRBV7-7
abundance: once
CDR3aa: CASSLSAGTTDTQYF

v_gene: TRBV13
abundance: few
CDR3aa: CASSPNRVPYGYTF

v_gene: TRBV4-3
abundance: -
CDR3aa: CARVPMPSITYEQYF

v_gene: TRBV6-5
abundance: -
CDR3aa: CASSHGYSNQPQHF

v_gene: TRBV4-1
abundance: -
CDR3aa: CASSQDVSLANEQFF

v_gene: TRBV10-3
abundance: -
CDR3aa: CAISGNRATYNEQFF

v_gene: TRBV11-2
abundance: -
CDR3aa: CASSLEGGSGIYEQYF

v_gene: TRBV7-6
abundance: -
CDR3aa: CASSGTGTGEKLFF

v_gene: TRBV6-5
abundance: -
CDR3aa: CASSTGAGELFF

v_gene: TRBV6-1
abundance: -
CDR3aa: CASSDPGLAGGQPQHF